This T cell receptor beta chain was profiled in a study of technical replicates of blood from a handful of donors. Assay: immunoSEQ multiplex PCR; the TCRdb copy retains only in-frame clones and omits some. The table shows approximately 12,000 clones, with 79% occurring only once. Germline CDR1 is GTSNPN and CDR2 is SVGIG (reference sequence). This CDR3 contains 13 residues. Trimming cost V 0 bases and J 2 bases, with 7 bases left between them. This TCR derives from a human donor in good health. The sample comprised PBMCs. The chain couples TRBV30 to TRBJ1-1; D is unresolved. The CDR3 region is CAWSVHSNTEAFF. The CDR3 DNA sequence: TGTGCCTGGAGTGTACACAGCAACACTGAAGCTTTCTTT.